This T cell receptor (beta chain) was identified during a study of breast tumors, draining lymph nodes, adjacent tissues (dated by TCRdb to the mid-2010s). For the study in its entirety: TCR beta repertoires were compared across tumor, adjacent nontumor tissue and axillary lymph nodes obtained from breast cancer patients. In human breast cancer, the study set out to evaluate how tumor, surrounding tissue and draining lymph node repertoires relate to one another and whether T cells may move between these sites.

Lymph node samples were obtained from the axillary draining lymph nodes of breast cancer patients. The junction shows trimming of 1 base on V and 7 bases on J, plus 7 bases between the germline ends. The CDR3 contains 12 residues, cysteine and phenylalanine counted. The read is trimmed to its CDR3 DNA, 36 bases read in frame from base 1. Study-level results and caveats: The conclusion that tumor T cells originate in lymph nodes was presented as consistent with a hypothesis rather than as directly demonstrated. The similarity between tumor and nontumor tissue repertoires was significantly greater in luminal-like breast cancer than in basal-like breast cancer. The data were judged consistent with most tumor T cells deriving from the lymph node and then expanding within tumor tissue. Tumor T-cell repertoires showed less diversity than lymph node repertoires and more diversity than nontumor tissue repertoires, and tumor T-cell repertoires showed preferential V and J gene usage.

This clonotype was picked up a small number of times. The specificity of this receptor is unknown. It may be a read error: a sequence one base away is much more abundant. Sequencer: Illumina HiSeq 2000. Multiplex PCR amplification was used to generate the TCR beta chain libraries. The amplified TCR beta chain products were analyzed by high-throughput sequencing. TCRdb reworked the public reads: Q25 trimming with fastp, MiXCR clone assembly, productive beta chains retained. One record per CDR3 amino acid sequence lists the most common genes and DNA. The sample records 90,000 to 120,000 distinct CDR3 sequences, 20% to 25% of which are singletons. The ten largest account for roughly 1.3% of the sample.

Sequenced: axillary lymph node tissue. Recombination connected TRBV12-3 or TRBV12-4 to TRBJ2-5, with the D gene uncertain. This clonotype originated in a female donor with breast cancer. Some clones in this sample may be carry-over from other donors' samples. The DNA is as follows: TGTGCCAGCAGTTTAGGGGGAATGACCCAGTACTTC. Translated, this gives CASSLGGMTQYF.